A single sample gave rise to the 30 T cell receptor beta chains below, sequenced in a study of tumor-infiltrating lymphocytes in oesophageal squamous cell carcinoma (dated by TCRdb to 2016 to 2017). Library method: PCR. The sequencer listed for this sample is Illumina HiSeq 2000. In-frame beta chains were kept once TCRdb had trimmed the public reads at Q25 with fastp and called clones with MiXCR. When rows share a CDR3 protein, they turn into one entry using the most common DNA and genes. A total of about 21,000 distinct CDR3 sequences appear in this sample, roughly two fifths of them only once. The ten largest clones represent roughly a tenth of the sample. The specimen was normal esophageal tissue next to the tumor. All receptors come from a male donor with esophageal squamous cell carcinoma.

A single count supports this clonotype. This rearrangement joins TRBV11-2 to TRBJ2-5; the D call may be TRBD1 or TRBD2 (5 bases each). The tail of the sequence fits TRBJ2-7 better, so the J call may be wrong. The CDR3 covers 16 residues. Germline V CDR1 and CDR2: SGHAT, FQNNGV. CDR3 protein: CASSLPRGSLAYEQYF. The CDR3 DNA reads as TGTGCCAGCAGCTTGCCCCGGGGCAGCCTAGCCTACGAGCAGTACTTC.

Turning to this clonotype: No conserved phenylalanine or tryptophan is present at the end of the CDR3, so a read error is the likely explanation. The DNA is omitted, as the CDR3 cannot be located on it reliably, and the CDR3 follows TCRdb's listing. The V call is TRBV12-3 or TRBV12-4, the J call TRBJ2-5; TRBD1 is the table's D call, not checked against the DNA. The CDR3 extends over 15 residues, inclusive of both ends. CDR3 residues: CASSLQGALGYTFGS.

This clonotype has ten or more counts. The rearrangement uses TRBV27 and TRBJ1-2; 7 bases map to TRBD1. The CDR3 runs 14 residues. Germline V lookup: CDR1 MNHEY, CDR2 SMNVEV (reference sequence). The ends lost 3 bases at V and 8 bases at J; junction bases unmatched: 9. The CDR3 reads CASSFRGQGKGYTF. In DNA form, the CDR3 reads TGTGCCAGCAGTTTTAGGGGGCAGGGCAAAGGCTACACCTTC.

In regard to this clonotype: Germline and junction disagree at one end, which may indicate a read error. The chain uses TRBV6-5 and TRBJ1-6; weak D call: TRBD1 (5 bases). The CDR3 is made up of 13 amino acids. The germline V gene encodes CDR1 MNHEY and CDR2 SVGAGI. CDR3 residues: CASTGTVNSPLHF. The DNA of the CDR3 is TGCGCCAGTACCGGGACGGTGAATTCACCCCTCCACTTT.

The chain recombines TRBV6-1 with TRBJ2-5; 12 bases agree with TRBD2. CDR3 length equals 15 residues. The germline V gene encodes CDR1 MNHNS and CDR2 SASEGT. Losses at the gene ends were 6 bases for V and 11 bases for J; bases not matched to a gene: 13. In DNA form, the CDR3 reads TGTGCCAGCAGCCTACTAGCGGGGGGACGGGTTGAGCAGTACTTC. Translating it yields CASSLLAGGRVEQYF.

This clonotype was recorded many times. This chain joins TRBV7-9 and TRBJ2-1, with D tentatively TRBD2 (6 bases). Trimming left V 5 bases short and J 0 bases short, with 11 bases between. This CDR3 has 15 residues. The V gene's germline CDR1 is SEHNR and CDR2 FQNEAQ (reference sequence). The CDR3 sequence: CASSPRGSSYNEQFF. DNA for the CDR3: TGTGCCAGCAGCCCCCGGGGGAGCTCCTACAATGAGCAGTTCTTC.

There are many counts of this clonotype. The chain links TRBV19 to TRBJ1-5; 10 bases line up with TRBD1. The CDR3 runs to 16 residues. The germline V gene has CDR1 LNHDA and CDR2 SQIVND (reference sequence). With 4 bases clipped from V and 6 bases from J, the junction kept 9 bases outside the gene matches. CDR3: CASSTETGGVGQPQHF. CDR3 nucleotides: TGTGCCAGTAGTACCGAGACAGGGGGCGTGGGTCAGCCCCAGCATTTT.

V and J are TRBV7-8 and TRBJ2-4; a weak D match, TRBD1 (6 bases). The CDR3 has 15 amino acids. The V end was cut by 6 bases, the J end by 13 bases, with 25 bases between. Germline assignment: CDR1 SGHVS and CDR2 FQNEAQ. This CDR3 is CASRRTGNPRDTQYF. Here the CDR3 DNA reads TGTGCCAGCAGGCGAACAGGGAATCCCCGGGATACGCAGTACTTC.

For this clonotype: With a much larger clone just one base away, this may be a read error. This chain joins TRBV6-6 and TRBJ2-1; possibly TRBD1 for D (6 bases). There are 11 residues in the CDR3. The ends were cut back, 11 bases at V and 9 bases at J, with 14 bases in the middle. CDR1 is MNHNY and CDR2 is SVGAGI in the germline V gene (reference sequence). CDR3 sequence: CAVYREGEQFF. DNA of the CDR3: TGTGCCGTGTACAGGGAAGGTGAGCAGTTCTTC.

In this sample, this clonotype turned up many times. CDR3 sequence reads: CAISDPGKGNQPQHF. CDR3 DNA: TGTGCCATCAGTGACCCGGGTAAGGGCAATCAGCCCCAGCATTTT. V and J are TRBV10-3 and TRBJ1-5, with D unresolved. V gave up 3 bases and J gave up 2 bases, with 11 bases separating them. The CDR3 is 15 residues long. CDR1 is ENHRY and CDR2 is SYGVKD in the germline V gene.

As to this clonotype: A much more abundant neighbour one base away suggests this may be a read error. This chain uses TRBV4-1 with TRBJ2-3, with 7 bases identical to TRBD2. Germline CDR1 is MGHRA and CDR2 is YSYEKL. Germline trimming cut 0 bases from V and 2 bases from J; bases unmatched to any gene: 8. CDR3 length: 17 amino acids. The CDR3 spells CASSQERMGGHTDTQYF. CDR3 bases: TGCGCCAGCAGCCAAGAGAGGATGGGAGGGCACACAGATACGCAGTATTTT.

This clonotype is large in the sample. This chain joins TRBV7-2 and TRBJ2-5; no clear D. The length of the CDR3 is 12 residues. Germline CDR1 and CDR2: SGHTA and FQGNSA. Trimming took 5 bases from V and 7 from J, leaving 11 bases between them. CDR3 loop: CASSPLRGTQYF. DNA of the CDR3: TGTGCCAGCAGCCCCTTGCGAGGGACCCAGTACTTC.

The chain combines TRBV7-8 with TRBJ2-7; D gene ambiguous. In germline, CDR1 is SGHVS, CDR2 FQNEAQ. The CDR3 length is 14 residues. Trimming removed 5 bases from V and 1 base from J, with 12 bases in between. CDR3 nucleotides: TGTGCCAGCAGCCCACGTGACAATTCCTACGAGCAGTACTTC. Translating it yields CASSPRDNSYEQYF. Full variable domain (remainder filled in from reference TRBV7-8 and TRBJ2-7): GAGVSQSPRYKVAKRGQDVALRCDPISGHVSLFWYQQALGQGPEFLTYFQNEAQLDKSGLPSDRFFAERPEGSVSTLKIQRTQQEDSAVYLCASSPRDNSYEQYFGPGTRLTVT.

The chain combines TRBV12-5 with TRBJ2-7, with D maybe TRBD2 (6 bases). The J call is doubtful: the DNA matches TRBJ2-1 better. The germline V gene has CDR1 LGHNT and CDR2 FRNRAP. The CDR3 totals 15 residues. The CDR3 nucleotides read TGTGCTAGTGGTTTGGGGACTACCCTCTACAATGAGCAGTTCTTC. Protein product: CASGLGTTLYNEQFF.

The rearrangement links TRBV5-6 to TRBJ1-2, with a possible D match to TRBD1 (6 bases). V lost 0 bases to trimming and J lost 2 bases, with 8 bases between them. The germline CDR1 and CDR2 sequences are SGHDT and YYEEEE. The CDR3 is made up of 14 amino acids. The CDR3 is CASSLGQGNYGYTF. The CDR3 bases are TGTGCCAGCAGCTTGGGTCAGGGGAACTATGGCTACACCTTC.

About this clonotype itself: Given a much more abundant clone one base away, this may be a read error. CDR3 in amino acids: CTSTGSSYNEQYF. The CDR3 DNA is TGTACTTCAACCGGGAGCTCCTACAATGAGCAGTACTTC. The J gene is TRBJ2-1, the V gene TRBV28, with D perhaps matching TRBD2 (6 bases). The assigned J gene may be wrong: the sequence end matches TRBJ2-7 better. CDR3 length: 13 amino acids. The germline CDR1 and CDR2 sequences are MDHEN and SYDVKM.

This clonotype was recorded many times. V and J are TRBV6-1 and TRBJ1-2, with no clear D. CDR1 MNHNS and CDR2 SASEGT come from the germline V gene. V was clipped by 6 bases and J by 5 bases, with 7 bases between them. The CDR3 is made up of 11 amino acids. The CDR3 loop is CASRVGYGYTF. The CDR3 nucleotides read TGTGCCAGCAGGGTAGGGTATGGCTACACCTTC.

V is TRBV12-3 or TRBV12-4 and J is TRBJ2-7, with TRBD1 matching over 9 bases. TRBJ1-2 matches the DNA end more closely, so the J call is doubtful. CDR3 length: 13 residues. CDR3 residues: CASSLTGGRAYTF. In DNA, the CDR3 is TGTGCCAGCAGTCTGACAGGGGGTAGAGCCTACACCTTC.

The chain combines TRBV20-1 with TRBJ1-1; the match to TRBD2 covers 7 bases. The better agreement between TRBJ2-3 and the DNA end casts doubt on the J call. The CDR3 is 14 amino acids. Germline lookup yields CDR1 DFQATT and CDR2 SNEGSKA (reference sequence). This chain's CDR3 is CSGTAGSLTDTQYF. Here the CDR3 DNA reads TGCAGTGGAACAGCGGGAAGTCTAACAGATACGCAGTATTTT.

This clonotype was counted ten times or more. The chain joins TRBV6-1 to TRBJ1-6; TRBD1 might be the D (5 bases). Germline V CDR1 and CDR2: MNHNS, SASEGT. The CDR3 contains 18 residues. The ends were cut back, 5 bases at V and 0 bases at J, with 17 bases in the middle. Written as DNA, the CDR3 is TGTGCCAGCAGTCTTCTGGGGGGACGCGGCTCCTATAATTCACCCCTCCACTTT. Its protein is CASSLLGGRGSYNSPLHF.

As to this clonotype: A read error may explain this, as a much larger clone is one base away. The V and J genes are TRBV4-3 and TRBJ2-1, with 7 bases fitting TRBD2. Near its end, the DNA agrees better with TRBJ2-7, so the J call may be wrong. The germline gives CDR1 LGHNA, CDR2 YSLEER. There are 17 residues in the CDR3. CDR3: CASSQEQGGSYYNEQYF. CDR3 DNA sequence: TGCGCCAGCAGCCAAGAGCAGGGCGGGAGCTACTACAATGAGCAGTACTTC.

The J gene is TRBJ2-1, the V gene TRBV7-8; the match to TRBD1 covers 9 bases. Germline CDR1 reads SGHVS; CDR2 reads FQNEAQ. This CDR3 contains 16 residues. Trimming removed 1 base from V and 4 bases from J; junction bases left unmatched: 5. The CDR3 bases are TGTGCCAGCAGCTTAGGCTGGGGACAGGGATACAATGAGCAGTTCTTC. Protein sequence: CASSLGWGQGYNEQFF.

This clonotype was detected a few times. This may come from a read error, since a much larger clone is one base off. The chain has TRBV27 and TRBJ2-3; either TRBD1 or TRBD2 may fit D (5 bases each). V lost 1 base to trimming and J lost 14 bases, with 25 bases between them. Germline V gene data show CDR1 as MNHEY and CDR2 as SMNVEV (reference sequence). CDR3 size: 16 residues. The CDR3 region is CASSLFRWLDTGELYF. CDR3 bases: TGTGCCAGCAGTTTATTTAGGTGGCTGGACACCGGGGAGCTGTATTTT.

The rearrangement links TRBV23-1 to TRBJ1-1; D uncertain. TRBV23-1 is filed as an ORF, its function uncertain. This CDR3 spans 17 amino acids. The V end lost 0 bases, the J end lost 4 bases, and 18 bases lay between the germline ends. CDR3 sequence reads: CASSQSSLSGIGTEAFF. As DNA, the CDR3 is TGCGCCAGCAGTCAATCGTCTTTGTCGGGGATCGGCACTGAAGCTTTCTTT.

This clonotype counts as medium-sized. The chain carries TRBV6-2 or TRBV6-3 and TRBJ2-1; no clear D. The length of the CDR3 is 14 residues. Germline CDR1 reads MNHEY; CDR2 reads SVGEGT. V was shortened by 0 bases and J by 4 bases, with 7 bases between the two germline ends. The CDR3 DNA sequence: TGTGCCAGCAGTTACTCCGAAGTTTACAATGAGCAGTTCTTC. It yields the protein CASSYSEVYNEQFF.

V is TRBV6-6 and J is TRBJ2-5, with 7 nucleotides matching TRBD1. The germline V gene has CDR1 MNHNY and CDR2 SVGAGI (reference sequence). After removal of 0 bases from V and 2 bases from J, the junction contained 3 bases not matched to a gene. The CDR3 totals 15 residues. CDR3: CASSYSGQEQETQYF. CDR3 sequence (DNA): TGTGCCAGCAGTTACTCTGGACAGGAACAAGAGACCCAGTACTTC.

This clonotype was detected ten times or more. The germline gene is not matched at one end of the junction; a read error may be the cause. The CDR3 coding sequence is TGTGCCAGCAGCTCGGACAGTTATAATTCACCCCTCCACTTC. Protein: CASSSDSYNSPLHF. J is TRBJ2-7 and V is TRBV7-2; TRBD1 might be the D (6 bases). Germline CDR1 is SGHTA and CDR2 is FQGNSA. The CDR3 runs to 14 residues.

This clonotype rates as medium-sized. The chain joins TRBV6-6 to TRBJ2-5; 7 bases map to TRBD1. CDR1 and CDR2 (germline): MNHNY, SVGAGI (reference sequence). This CDR3 is built from 15 residues. V lost 1 base to trimming and J lost 1 base; unmatched junction nucleotides: 3. CDR3 DNA sequence: TGTGCCAGCAGTTACTACCAGGGGGTCCAAGAGACCCAGTACTTC. It translates to CASSYYQGVQETQYF.

V and J are TRBV10-3 and TRBJ2-5; no clear D gene. The V end lost 3 bases, the J end lost 0 bases, and 8 bases lay between the germline ends. CDR1 ENHRY and CDR2 SYGVKD come from the germline V gene. This CDR3 spans 14 amino acids. The CDR3 region is CAISEGQNQETQYF. The CDR3 DNA sequence: TGTGCCATCAGTGAAGGGCAGAACCAAGAGACCCAGTACTTC.

This chain links TRBV7-2 with TRBJ2-7; no firm D call. Gene TRBJ1-2 matches the end of the DNA better, so the J call may be wrong. Germline CDR1 reads SGHTA; CDR2 reads FQGNSA. The CDR3 runs 15 residues. The CDR3 nucleotides read TGTGCCAGCAGCTTAGCTAAAGAAACCCCTTATGGCTACACCTTC. It encodes CASSLAKETPYGYTF.